This TCR beta chain appears in the sequencing data of a study of blood T cell repertoires in COVID-19. Study-level information: Acute and convalescent COVID-19 samples came from the United States, Italy and Spain.

Per the study methods: Nucleated cell number was recorded as an estimate derived from reference gene primer amplification. TCRdb's copy holds only in-frame clones and misses some; the assay was immunoSEQ multiplex PCR. That table furnishes V, J and clone size, whereas the DNA furnished D and trimming. The data hold about 73,000 clones, with 89% observed a single time. Germline-derived CDR1 and CDR2 are MNHEY and SVGAGI. This CDR3 is built from 13 residues. V was cut by 6 bases and J by 0 bases, with 9 bases left in between. The chain carries TRBV6-5 and TRBJ2-7, with TRBD1 as a possible D gene (6 bases). Input material: peripheral blood. This receptor was taken from a man of 80 years or more with acute or convalescent COVID-19. The chain's CDR3 is CASRRTVSYEQYF. The CDR3 DNA sequence: TGTGCCAGCAGGAGGACAGTCTCCTACGAGCAGTACTTC.